Listed here is a single T cell receptor beta chain. What this receptor recognizes is not known. Base qualities are not provided; no much larger clone lies one nucleotide away. Whole blood was collected in K2EDTA tubes by collaborating institutions according to the institutions' own protocols. For TCRbeta analysis, collaborator samples were shipped as frozen whole blood, as isolated PBMCs, or as DNA extracted from either sample type. The CDR3 runs 14 residues from the cysteine to the phenylalanine. This entry keeps only the CDR3 DNA: 42 bases, framed from base 1. The germline V gene specifies LGHNA as CDR1 and YSLEER as CDR2. V is reduced by 3 bases and J by 4 bases, leaving a spacing of 11 bases between them. This entry is derived from a study of blood T cell repertoires in COVID-19 (dated by TCRdb to about 2020). Broadly, across the study: Samples covering the acute and convalescent phases of COVID-19 were provided by collaborators in the United States, Italy and Spain. Subjects who had been exposed to COVID-19, were actively infected with it, or had recovered from it provided the deeply sampled blood TCRbeta repertoires that made up the dataset. Nearly every sample came with metadata listing a de-identified subject ID, COVID-19 status, age in years and sex. The material from the prospective study consisted of cDNA or gDNA derived from T cells, B-cell-depleted T cells, or PBMCs. A freely available public database, intended as a resource for researchers studying the immune response to SARS-CoV-2, is where the repertoires were released. Where available, HLA class I and class II types were obtained from metadata supplied by the sample provider rather than from assay-based typing. Samples came from the ongoing ImmuneRACE study (first 160 participants) plus 1,254 subjects from 6 global collaborators. Here is what the overall study found, with its caveats: The quantity of clinical and demographic metadata differed by source and by participant and was supplied without curation.

TCRbeta CDR3 regions were amplified from genomic DNA by means of the immunoSEQ Assay, a bias-controlled multiplex PCR. In the authors' own workflow: The number of nucleated cells in each sample was estimated from the amplification of reference gene primers within the assay. Sequence reads were collapsed and filtered to measure the absolute abundance of every unique TCRbeta CDR3 rearrangement. For each sample, productive Simpson clonality was calculated by taking the square root of Simpson's diversity index across productive rearrangements. In TCRdb, the immuneACCESS table is reduced to in-frame sequences with V and J assigned. These tables do not hold every clone; where another copy was compared, an unresolved V gene accounts for under half, and the others remain unexplained. That table furnishes V, J and clone size, whereas the DNA furnished D and trimming. This sample gives fewer than 300,000 clones in total; less than 85% of them show up just once. The ten largest clones add up to less than 4% of the sample.

The V and J genes are TRBV4-3 and TRBJ2-3; D gene: possibly TRBD1, on 6 matching bases. The sample taken for sequencing was peripheral blood. The sequence was collected from a woman aged 18-29 years with acute or convalescent COVID-19. In nucleotide form, the sequence is TGCGCCAGCAGCCACCGGGACAACTCAGATACGCAGTATTTT. This gives the protein CASSHRDNSDTQYF.